One and the same sample provided the 22 T cell receptor beta chains below, sequenced in a study of response to subunit inactivated influenza vaccine. TCRdb redid the calling of the RT-PCR reads with MiXCR, one entry per CDR3 protein. The table includes about 180,000 distinct CDR3 sequences, about 9% detected once. The sample was non-naive T cells sorted from PBMCs, taken on the day of vaccination. These receptors were collected from a man in his fifties or sixties who received an inactivated influenza vaccine.

This clonotype was seen more than once but under ten times. The chain has TRBV7-3 and TRBJ2-3; perhaps TRBD2 as D (6 bases). The CDR3 contains 15 residues. In germline, CDR1 is SGHTA, CDR2 FQGTGA. The V gene lost 2 bases and the J gene lost 4 bases, with 13 bases spanning the gap. In nucleotides, the CDR3 is TGTGCCAGCAGCTTAGGACTATCATGGGCAGATACGCAGTATTTT. Protein sequence: CASSLGLSWADTQYF.

The V gene is TRBV27, the J gene TRBJ2-3; maybe TRBD2 (6 bases). The CDR3 has 15 amino acids. Germline-derived CDR1 and CDR2 are MNHEY and SMNVEV (reference sequence). With 6 bases removed from V and 1 base from J, the gap between germline ends came to 14 bases. CDR3 nucleotides: TGTGCCAGCAGCCCTGGGGGGTCAGGCACAGATACGCAGTATTTT. Amino acid sequence: CASSPGGSGTDTQYF.

This clonotype came up a few times. The CDR3 region is CASSQRVDPITGELFF. The CDR3 region has the DNA TGTGCCAGCAGCCAAAGAGTGGACCCTATCACCGGGGAGCTGTTTTTT. The chain is built from TRBV4-2 and TRBJ2-2; D unclear. Trimming pared 2 bases from V and 4 bases from J, leaving 14 bases between. The CDR3 covers 16 residues. Germline V lookup: CDR1 LGHNA, CDR2 YNFKEQ.

At least ten counts were recorded for this clonotype. The chain has TRBV4-1 and TRBJ2-1; D ambiguous. Trimming removed 0 bases from V and 8 bases from J, with 14 bases in between. This CDR3 spans 15 amino acids. Germline values: CDR1 MGHRA, CDR2 YSYEKL. The CDR3 DNA is TGCGCCAGCAGCCAAGAGATAGTTAGCCTGTATGAGCAGTTCTTC. Protein: CASSQEIVSLYEQFF.

This clonotype showed up just a few times. This chain links TRBV20-1 with TRBJ1-4; D is unresolved. Per the germline V gene, CDR1 is DFQATT and CDR2 is SNEGSKA (reference sequence). V was cut by 0 bases and J by 5 bases, with 16 bases left in between. CDR3 length: 16 amino acids. The DNA for the CDR3 is TGCAGTGCTAGAGATCTATCGGCGGGTAAAAATGAAAAACTGTTTTTT. Translated: CSARDLSAGKNEKLFF.

The chain employs TRBV9 and TRBJ1-1, with D unclear. The germline gives CDR1 SGDLS, CDR2 YYNGEE. The CDR3 consists of 14 residues. Trimming left V 0 bases short and J 5 bases short, with 11 bases between. DNA of the CDR3: TGTGCCAGCAGCGTAGCCCTGTACGAGACTGAAGCTTTCTTT. Amino acid sequence: CASSVALYETEAFF.

This clonotype was seen a handful of times. The genes are TRBV6-2 or TRBV6-3 and TRBJ2-2, with D perhaps matching TRBD1 (5 bases). V lost 2 bases and J lost 4, with 8 bases in between. Germline CDR1 is MNHEY and CDR2 is SVGEGT. CDR3 length equals 14 residues. CDR3 nucleotides: TGTGCCAGCAGTTACCGCAGGGTCACCGGGGAGCTGTTTTTT. Protein: CASSYRRVTGELFF.

The chain has TRBV10-3 and TRBJ2-7; 8 nucleotides match TRBD1. The CDR3 loop spans 15 amino acids. Unmatched junction bases numbered 6, after V lost 3 bases and J lost 2 bases. Germline loops: CDR1 ENHRY, CDR2 SYGVKD. For the CDR3, the DNA is TGTGCCATCAGTGAAGGACAGGGATCCCCCTACGAGCAGTACTTC. Amino acid sequence: CAISEGQGSPYEQYF.

The sample holds many counts of this clonotype. CDR3 sequence reads: CASSVATSLYGYTF. The DNA for the CDR3 is TGTGCCAGCAGCGTAGCAACGAGCCTCTATGGCTACACCTTC. This chain joins TRBV9 and TRBJ1-2, with no clear D. V was cut by 0 bases and J by 4 bases, with 10 bases left in between. This CDR3 contains 14 residues. Germline V gene data show CDR1 as SGDLS and CDR2 as YYNGEE. The full variable domain, completed using reference TRBV9 and TRBJ1-2, is DSGVTQTPKHLITATGQRVTLRCSPRSGDLSVYWYQQSLDQGLQFLIQYYNGEERAKGNILERFSAQQFPDLHSELNLSSLELGDSALYFCASSVATSLYGYTFGSGTRLTVV.

A note on this clonotype: One end of the junction does not line up with germline, which may come from a read error. The CDR3 loop reads CSARGTDQRGGYTF. In nucleotides, the CDR3 is TGCAGTGCGAGAGGGACCGACCAGAGGGGGGGCTACACCTTC. The chain has TRBV20-1 and TRBJ1-2; tentatively, D is TRBD1 (6 bases). This CDR3 comprises 14 residues. From germline, CDR1 is DFQATT and CDR2 SNEGSKA (reference sequence).

V gene TRBV4-2 combines with J gene TRBJ2-1; TRBD2 is a possible D gene (5 bases). The V end lost 3 bases, the J end lost 10 bases, and 13 bases lay between the germline ends. This CDR3 is built from 13 residues. Germline V lookup: CDR1 LGHNA, CDR2 YNFKEQ. The CDR3 nucleotides read TGTGCCAGCAGCCAGGAGGCCAACCGGGAGCAGTTCTTC. Amino acids: CASSQEANREQFF.

In this sample, this clonotype turned up many times. This rearrangement joins TRBV7-9 to TRBJ1-4, with TRBD1 matching 9 bases. Per germline, CDR1 SEHNR and CDR2 FQNEAQ (reference sequence). V gave up 8 bases and J gave up 3 bases; unmatched junction bases: 4. There are 14 residues in the CDR3. CDR3: CASGYRGPNEKLFF. Here the CDR3 DNA reads TGTGCCAGCGGCTACAGGGGGCCTAATGAAAAACTGTTTTTT.

The table lists this clonotype with a few counts. The J gene is TRBJ2-3, the V gene TRBV29-1; 8 positions match TRBD1. Germline CDR1 and CDR2: SQVTM and ANQGSEA. J was trimmed by 5 bases and V by 3 bases; bases with no gene match: 10. This CDR3 has 15 amino acids. DNA for the CDR3: TGCAGCGTTGACGCACGGACAGGGTCGGGAGATACGCAGTATTTT. It encodes CSVDARTGSGDTQYF.

This clonotype has only a few counts. The chain couples TRBV9 to TRBJ2-7; 10 positions match TRBD1. This CDR3 is 17 amino acids long. J gave up 5 bases and V 3 bases, and 14 bases lay outside the gene matches. Germline CDR1 and CDR2: SGDLS and YYNGEE. The CDR3 DNA follows: TGTGCCAGCAGCGCCGGACAGGGGGTACCTCGTGGCGACGAGCAGTACTTC. This sequence encodes CASSAGQGVPRGDEQYF.

V is TRBV7-3 and J is TRBJ2-2; 7 bases fit TRBD2. The V gene's germline CDR1 is SGHTA and CDR2 FQGTGA. J gave up 1 base and V 7 bases, and 3 bases lay outside the gene matches. This CDR3 has 14 residues. The CDR3 bases are TGTGCCAGCAAGAGCGGGGTGAACACCGGGGAGCTGTTTTTT. This gives the protein CASKSGVNTGELFF.

This rearrangement joins TRBV5-1 to TRBJ1-1; unclear D gene. Germline V gives CDR1 SGHRS, CDR2 YFSETQ. This CDR3 region has 15 residues. V was clipped by 0 bases and J by 1 base, with 10 bases between them. DNA of the CDR3: TGCGCCAGCAGCTTGGAGTGGGGAACGAACACTGAAGCTTTCTTT. Amino acids: CASSLEWGTNTEAFF.

The chain has TRBV5-6 and TRBJ2-5; 7 bases line up with TRBD2. The V gene's germline CDR1 is SGHDT and CDR2 YYEEEE. This CDR3 comprises 16 residues. The V and J ends lost 0 bases and 3 bases, in that order; junction bases with no gene match: 8. The CDR3 sequence: CASSLDASGSKETQYF. The CDR3 DNA sequence: TGTGCCAGCAGCTTGGATGCTAGCGGTAGTAAAGAGACCCAGTACTTC.

In its sample, this clonotype was seen a few times. The chain uses TRBV20-1 and TRBJ2-7, with 9 nucleotides matching TRBD1. CDR1 is DFQATT, CDR2 SNEGSKA, per germline (reference sequence). The V and J ends lost 6 bases and 4 bases, in that order; junction bases with no gene match: 4. There are 12 residues in the CDR3. The CDR3 DNA reads TGCAGTGCCGGGACAGGGTATTACGAGCAGTACTTC. Protein sequence: CSAGTGYYEQYF.

The rearrangement links TRBV30 to TRBJ1-2; 7 bases match TRBD1. The CDR3 extends over 14 amino acids. Germline CDR1 reads GTSNPN; CDR2 reads SVGIG (reference sequence). The junction had 4 bases not matched to a gene; V was cut back by 3 bases and J by 0 bases. As DNA, the CDR3 is TGTGCCTGGAGCCGGGACAGTCCTAACTATGGCTACACCTTC. This codes for CAWSRDSPNYGYTF.

In its sample, this clonotype was seen many times. V is TRBV2 and J is TRBJ1-2; D call uncertain. Trimming shortened V by 0 bases and J by 7 bases, and 9 bases separated the two germline ends. Germline V CDR1 and CDR2: SNHLY, FYNNEI. This CDR3 is 13 amino acids long. DNA for the CDR3: TGTGCCAGCAGTGAAGCGCTTCAATCTGGCTACACCTTC. Amino acid sequence: CASSEALQSGYTF.

This clonotype came up a few times. The chain combines TRBV6-1 with TRBJ1-1, with a possible D match to TRBD1 (6 bases). Trimming pared 7 bases from V and 5 bases from J, leaving 17 bases between. The CDR3 covers 14 residues. The germline gives CDR1 MNHNS, CDR2 SASEGT. The CDR3 here is CASTPQGRLTEAFF. CDR3 bases: TGTGCCAGCACCCCCCAGGGGCGCTTGACTGAAGCTTTCTTT.

The chain joins TRBV27 to TRBJ2-7; a possible D gene is TRBD2 (6 bases). CDR1 and CDR2 (germline): MNHEY, SMNVEV (reference sequence). This CDR3 region has 15 residues. Trimming shortened V by 0 bases and J by 3 bases, and 12 bases separated the two germline ends. The CDR3 bases are TGTGCCAGCAGTTTATCGGAGGGTCGTGGCTACGAGCAGTACTTC. Its protein is CASSLSEGRGYEQYF.